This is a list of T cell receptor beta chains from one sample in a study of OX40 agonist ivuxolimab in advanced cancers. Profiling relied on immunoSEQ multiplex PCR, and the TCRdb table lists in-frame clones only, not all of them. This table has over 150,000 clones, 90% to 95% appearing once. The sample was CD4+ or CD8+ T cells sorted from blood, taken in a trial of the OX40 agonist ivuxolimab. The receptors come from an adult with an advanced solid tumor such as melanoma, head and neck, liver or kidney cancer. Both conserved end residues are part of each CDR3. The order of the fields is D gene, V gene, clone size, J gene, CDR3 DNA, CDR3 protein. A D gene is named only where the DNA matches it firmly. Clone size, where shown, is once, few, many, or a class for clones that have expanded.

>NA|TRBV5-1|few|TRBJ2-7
TGCGCCAGCAGCACAACAGGGTTGGGGTCCGAGCAGTACTTC
CASSTTGLGSEQYF
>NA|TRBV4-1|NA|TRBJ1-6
TGCGCCAGCAGCCAAGAAGGGGCGGGCCAGTATAATTCACCCCTCCACTTT
CASSQEGAGQYNSPLHF
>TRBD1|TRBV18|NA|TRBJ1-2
TGTGCCAGCTCACCCGGACAGGGGGCGCTGAGAGGTGGCTACACCTTC
CASSPGQGALRGGYTF
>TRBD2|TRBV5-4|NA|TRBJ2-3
TGTGCCAGCAGCTTGGGCGGGGGGAGCACAGATACGCAGTATTTT
CASSLGGGSTDTQYF
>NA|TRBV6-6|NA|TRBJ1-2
TGTGCCAGCATGGCTAACTATGGCTACACCTTC
CASMANYGYTF
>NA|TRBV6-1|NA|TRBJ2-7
TGTGCCAGCAGACCCGGGGGGCTGAACTACGAGCAGTACTTC
CASRPGGLNYEQYF
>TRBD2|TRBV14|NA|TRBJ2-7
TGTGCCAGCAGCCAAGGGGGTCACGGGAGGGCCCCGTACGAGCAGTACTTC
CASSQGGHGRAPYEQYF
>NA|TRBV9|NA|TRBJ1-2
TGTGCCAGCAGCGGAGGCCCCCTAGGTGGCTGGGGGTTTAACTATGGCTACACCTTC
CASSGGPLGGWGFNYGYTF
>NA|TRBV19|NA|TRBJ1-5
TGTGCCAGTAGTCCCTTGAATCAGCCCCAGCATTTT
CASSPLNQPQHF
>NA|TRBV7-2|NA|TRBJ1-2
TGTGCCAGCAGCTTTCTGATAGAGTATGGCTACACCTTC
CASSFLIEYGYTF
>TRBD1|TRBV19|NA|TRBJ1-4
TGTGCCAGTAGTTTCACAGGGGCCTTTAATGAAAAACTGTTTTTT
CASSFTGAFNEKLFF
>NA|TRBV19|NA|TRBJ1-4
TGTGCCAGTAGAGACAGCGGAAAACTGTTTTTT
CASRDSGKLFF
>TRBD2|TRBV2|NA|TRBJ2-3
TGTGCCAGCAGTCCGTTGGGACTAGCGGGTACAGATACGCAGTATTTT
CASSPLGLAGTDTQYF
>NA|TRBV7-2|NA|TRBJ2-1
TGTGCCAGCAGCCGAGAAGGGTCGAGGGGGCAGTTCTTC
CASSREGSRGQFF
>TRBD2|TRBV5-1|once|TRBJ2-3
TGCGCCAGCAACACCGGGACTAGCGGGGGGTGGGCAGATACGCAGTATTTT
CASNTGTSGGWADTQYF
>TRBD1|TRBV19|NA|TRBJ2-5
TGTGCCAGTAGTGACCAGGGGGCTCGAGAGACCCAGTACTTC
CASSDQGARETQYF
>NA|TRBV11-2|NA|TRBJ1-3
TGTGCCAGCAGCTTAGTCCCCAGGGCAGCCGGAAACACCATATATTTT
CASSLVPRAAGNTIYF
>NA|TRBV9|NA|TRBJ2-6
TGTGCCAGCAGCGTTCCGAGCTCTGGGGCCAACGTCCTGACTTTC
CASSVPSSGANVLTF
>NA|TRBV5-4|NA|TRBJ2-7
TGTGCCAGCAGCCCCGCTGGGGGCCCAATGGGGGAGCAGTACTTC
CASSPAGGPMGEQYF
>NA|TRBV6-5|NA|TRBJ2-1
TGTGCCAGCAGCTCCGGGGGTTACTACAATGAGCAGTTCTTC
CASSSGGYYNEQFF
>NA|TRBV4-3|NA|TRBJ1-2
TGCGCCAGCAGCCAATTCGCGGCGGCTAACTATGGCTACACCTTC
CASSQFAAANYGYTF
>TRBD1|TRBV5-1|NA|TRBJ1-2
TGCGCCAGCAGTACCACAGGGGGCGTCGCTGGCTACACCTTC
CASSTTGGVAGYTF
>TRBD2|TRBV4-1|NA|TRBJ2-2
TGCGCCAGCAGCCAAAGTATGCTAGCGGGAGCTTCGTTTACCGGGGAGCTGTTTTTT
CASSQSMLAGASFTGELFF
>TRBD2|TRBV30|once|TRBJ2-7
TGTGCCTGGAGTGCCCCGACTAGCGGGGGGGGCTCCTACGAGCAGTACTTC
CAWSAPTSGGGSYEQYF
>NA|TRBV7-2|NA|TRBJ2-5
TGTGCCAGCAGCTTAGGATATGAGACCCAGTACTTC
CASSLGYETQYF
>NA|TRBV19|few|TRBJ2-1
TGTGCCAGTAGCAGTTCCGGGTCTGCCAGGGGCGAGCAGTTCTTC
CASSSSGSARGEQFF
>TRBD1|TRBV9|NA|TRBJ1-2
TGTGCCAGCAGCCCGGGACAGACTAACTATGGCTACACCTTC
CASSPGQTNYGYTF